The 9 T cell receptor beta chains listed next were all sequenced from one sample in a study of early T cells in non-severe SARS-CoV-2 infection. One entry per CDR3 protein, called by TCRdb with MiXCR from the 5' RACE reads. The sample yields tens of thousands of distinct CDR3 sequences, about 12% seen once. The sequencing here drew on whole blood, taken at baseline. These receptors were taken from an adult who was a healthcare worker with PCR-confirmed SARS-CoV-2 infection or an uninfected control (not recorded which).

This clonotype was counted between two and nine times. The V gene is TRBV5-1, the J gene TRBJ1-4; D unclear. V was trimmed by 1 base and J by 6 bases, leaving 10 bases between them. Germline lookup yields CDR1 SGHRS and CDR2 YFSETQ. This CDR3 comprises 14 residues. CDR3 amino acids: CASSLSLGDEKLFF. DNA of the CDR3: TGCGCCAGCAGCTTGTCGCTTGGGGATGAAAAACTGTTTTTT. The full variable domain, in which reference TRBV5-1 and TRBJ1-4 provide the parts outside the CDR3, is KAGVTQTPRYLIKTRGQQVTLSCSPISGHRSVSWYQQTPGQGLQFLFEYFSETQRNKGNFPGRFSGRQFSNSRSEMNVSTLELGDSALYLCASSLSLGDEKLFFGSGTQLSVL.

The chain combines TRBV14 with TRBJ1-2; maybe TRBD1 (5 bases). With 1 base removed from V and 4 bases from J, the gap between germline ends came to 7 bases. The CDR3 length is 13 residues. The germline V gene has CDR1 SGHDN and CDR2 FVKESK. CDR3 loop: CASSQGQTYGYTF. The DNA for the CDR3 is TGTGCCAGCAGCCAAGGACAGACCTATGGCTACACCTTC.

This clonotype was counted at least ten times. The chain joins TRBV12-3 or TRBV12-4 to TRBJ2-3; D is possibly TRBD1 (6 bases). The CDR3 is 14 residues long. Trimming stripped 5 bases from V and 4 bases from J, with 13 bases between. This CDR3 reads CASSTRGSADTQYF. The CDR3 bases are TGTGCCAGCAGTACCAGGGGTTCCGCAGATACGCAGTATTTT.

This clonotype was picked up a small number of times. The chain uses TRBV5-1 and TRBJ2-3; TRBD1 aligns across 9 bases. Trimming removed 5 bases from V and 1 base from J; junction bases left unmatched: 5. The CDR3 is 15 amino acids. Germline values: CDR1 SGHRS, CDR2 YFSETQ. The CDR3 sequence: CASRDGTGRTDTQYF. The CDR3 DNA follows: TGCGCCAGCAGGGATGGGACAGGGCGCACAGATACGCAGTATTTT. Full variable domain (outside the CDR3, taken from reference TRBV5-1 and TRBJ2-3): KAGVTQTPRYLIKTRGQQVTLSCSPISGHRSVSWYQQTPGQGLQFLFEYFSETQRNKGNFPGRFSGRQFSNSRSEMNVSTLELGDSALYLCASRDGTGRTDTQYFGPGTRLTVL.

This clonotype occurred many times. This sequence joins TRBV20-1 and TRBJ2-1, with unresolved D. Germline V lookup: CDR1 DFQATT, CDR2 SNEGSKA (reference sequence). Trimming shortened V by 2 bases and J by 10 bases, and 15 bases separated the two germline ends. The CDR3 is made up of 13 amino acids. Written as DNA, the CDR3 is TGCAGTGCTAGAAATCGCCCGGTCGGGGAGCAGTTCTTC. It specifies CSARNRPVGEQFF.

This clonotype turned up a few times. The rearrangement links TRBV20-1 to TRBJ2-7, with D perhaps TRBD2 (6 bases). Germline V gene sequence: CDR1 DFQATT, CDR2 SNEGSKA (reference sequence). Trimming took off 4 bases at V and 7 bases at J, with 14 bases between the two ends. CDR3 length: 12 residues. The CDR3 region has the DNA TGCAGTGCTATACCACAGGCGGGGGAGCAGTACTTC. Residues: CSAIPQAGEQYF.

The J gene is TRBJ1-4, the V gene TRBV18; 7 positions match TRBD1. CDR1 and CDR2 (germline): KGHSH, LQKENI. V was clipped by 3 bases and J by 10 bases; unmatched bases: 8. The CDR3 length is 14 residues. Here the CDR3 reads CASSPGQTDIKLFF. Written as DNA, the CDR3 is TGTGCCAGCTCACCGGGACAGACCGACATAAAACTGTTTTTT.

This clonotype was observed a handful of times. This rearrangement joins TRBV11-2 to TRBJ2-7; a weak D match, TRBD1 (6 bases). Trimming removed 0 bases at V and 5 bases at J, with 20 bases between. Looked up from germline, CDR1 is SGHAT and CDR2 is FQNNGV. The CDR3 runs 17 residues. The CDR3 region is CASSLDRGGTGLNEQYF. Here the CDR3 DNA reads TGTGCCAGCAGCTTAGATCGTGGGGGAACAGGGCTGAACGAGCAGTACTTC.

This clonotype appeared many times. J is TRBJ2-7 and V is TRBV18; unclear D gene. CDR3 length: 12 residues. Germline V gene lookup returns CDR1 KGHSH and CDR2 LQKENI. V dropped 3 bases and J dropped 3 bases, with 6 bases sitting between them. Here the CDR3 DNA reads TGTGCCAGCTCACCCGTCGGCTACGAGCAGTACTTC. Encoded protein: CASSPVGYEQYF.